These 24 T cell receptor beta chains were all obtained from the same sample, sequenced in a study of Graves' ophthalmopathy and Graves' hyperthyroidism. TCR beta CDR3 regions were amplified from RNA transcripts. Second-round multiplex PCR came after a first-round RT-PCR that employed HTBI primers. TCRdb re-analysed the multiplex PCR reads in MiXCR, keeping a single row per CDR3 protein. The data show roughly 610,000 distinct CDR3 sequences, 22% seen once. Input material: peripheral blood. These receptors originate from a woman aged 18-35 years with stable Graves' hyperthyroidism. Some clones in this sample may be carry-over from other donors' samples.

CDR3 loop: CSARDQGPRGVVLGYTF. CDR3 in DNA: TGCAGTGCTAGAGATCAGGGTCCCCGGGGGGTCGTACTTGGCTACACCTTC. V usage is TRBV20-1 and J usage is TRBJ1-2, with D perhaps TRBD1 (5 bases). Trimming pared 0 bases from V and 7 bases from J, leaving 24 bases between. The CDR3 has 17 amino acids. The germline V gene has CDR1 DFQATT and CDR2 SNEGSKA (reference sequence).

This clonotype was observed many times. V gene TRBV20-1 combines with J gene TRBJ1-2; 9 bases agree with TRBD1. Germline lookup yields CDR1 DFQATT and CDR2 SNEGSKA (reference sequence). The CDR3 has 17 residues. V lost 2 bases, J lost 0 bases, and 10 bases stayed unmatched. This chain's CDR3 is CSARPRGQGRSNYGYTF. CDR3 DNA sequence: TGCAGTGCTAGACCCAGGGGACAGGGACGTTCTAACTATGGCTACACCTTC.

There are many counts of this clonotype. The chain links TRBV27 to TRBJ1-1; a possible D gene is TRBD1 (6 bases). Trimming removed 5 bases at V and 5 bases at J, with 18 bases between. Germline V gives CDR1 MNHEY, CDR2 SMNVEV (reference sequence). The CDR3 extends over 15 amino acids. In DNA, the CDR3 is TGTGCCAGCAGTCCGCGCGGGGGGGCGATAACTGAAGCTTTCTTT. This sequence encodes CASSPRGGAITEAFF.

This clonotype was observed once. CDR3 amino acids: CASSVRGVGETQYF. The CDR3 DNA sequence: TGTGCCAGCAGCGTAAGGGGGGTCGGGGAGACCCAGTACTTC. This chain connects TRBV9 to TRBJ2-5, with D perhaps TRBD1 or TRBD2 (6 bases each). This CDR3 spans 14 amino acids. The V end was cut by 1 base, the J end by 5 bases, with 12 bases between. The V gene's germline CDR1 is SGDLS and CDR2 YYNGEE. The full variable domain, in which reference TRBV9 and TRBJ2-5 provide the parts outside the CDR3, is DSGVTQTPKHLITATGQRVTLRCSPRSGDLSVYWYQQSLDQGLQFLIQYYNGEERAKGNILERFSAQQFPDLHSELNLSSLELGDSALYFCASSVRGVGETQYFGPGTRLLVL.

This clonotype was observed many times. The chain combines TRBV5-1 with TRBJ2-7, with 7 bases identical to TRBD1. With V trimmed by 4 bases and J by 4 bases, 11 bases remained unmatched. Germline loops: CDR1 SGHRS, CDR2 YFSETQ. The CDR3 runs to 15 residues. CDR3 in DNA: TGCGCCAGCAGCCCCGCCGGGACAGCCTTGTACGAGCAGTACTTC. It is translated as CASSPAGTALYEQYF.

This clonotype was counted at least ten times. The V gene is TRBV20-1, the J gene TRBJ2-5, with D unclear. The CDR3 runs to 13 residues. Looked up from germline, CDR1 is DFQATT and CDR2 is SNEGSKA (reference sequence). V lost 4 bases and J 0 bases, leaving 9 bases between the germline ends. The CDR3 spells CSATVNNQETQYF. The CDR3 DNA reads as TGCAGTGCTACGGTCAATAACCAAGAGACCCAGTACTTC.

This clonotype showed up many times. The chain is built from TRBV11-2 and TRBJ2-7, with D perhaps matching TRBD2 (5 bases). CDR1 is SGHAT and CDR2 is FQNNGV in the germline V gene. The germline V and J ends were trimmed by 3 bases and 6 bases, with 12 bases remaining between them. The CDR3 runs to 13 residues. The CDR3 loop reads CASSFAGTSEQYF. For the CDR3, the DNA is TGTGCCAGCAGCTTCGCAGGTACTAGCGAGCAGTACTTC.

Ten or more counts support this clonotype. This chain uses TRBV13 with TRBJ1-2, with 7 bases fitting TRBD1. From germline, CDR1 is PRHDT and CDR2 FYEKMQ (reference sequence). The CDR3 runs to 17 residues. V was pared by 4 bases and J by 6 bases, with 17 bases of the junction left unmatched. The CDR3 loop is CASSSPQMTGLLDGYTF. Written as DNA, the CDR3 is TGTGCCAGCAGCTCGCCCCAAATGACAGGGTTGCTGGATGGCTACACCTTC. The full variable domain, rest sourced from reference TRBV13 and TRBJ1-2, is AAGVIQSPRHLIKEKRETATLKCYPIPRHDTVYWYQQGPGQDPQFLISFYEKMQSDKGSIPDRFSAQQFSDYHSELNMSSLELGDSALYFCASSSPQMTGLLDGYTFGSGTRLTVV.

This clonotype was found many times. The chain combines TRBV6-5 with TRBJ1-1; D is uncertain. Germline V gene data show CDR1 as MNHEY and CDR2 as SVGAGI. V was clipped by 1 base and J by 4 bases, with 7 bases between them. CDR3 size: 13 residues. The CDR3 loop is CASSYYRGTEAFF. The CDR3 DNA sequence: TGTGCCAGCAGTTACTATCGGGGCACTGAAGCTTTCTTT.

This clonotype was recorded many times. The J gene is TRBJ2-5, the V gene TRBV12-3 or TRBV12-4, with 10 positions matching TRBD2. The CDR3 spans 17 residues. V was clipped by 5 bases and J by 2 bases; unmatched bases: 11. The chain's CDR3 is CASSPRTSGEIQETQYF. The CDR3 DNA reads TGTGCCAGCAGTCCCCGGACTAGCGGTGAAATTCAAGAGACCCAGTACTTC.

Ten or more counts support this clonotype. The chain employs TRBV9 and TRBJ2-2; a weak D match, TRBD1 (6 bases). The CDR3 is made up of 15 amino acids. CDR1 is SGDLS and CDR2 is YYNGEE in the germline V gene. V lost 6 bases, J lost 1 base, and 13 bases lay in between. The CDR3 nucleotides read TGTGCCAGCACTCCCACAGGGATGAACACCGGGGAGCTGTTTTTT. It specifies CASTPTGMNTGELFF.

The table lists this clonotype with many counts. The chain joins TRBV20-1 to TRBJ1-1; no clear D. Germline V gene sequence: CDR1 DFQATT, CDR2 SNEGSKA (reference sequence). V lost 4 bases and J 5 bases, leaving 11 bases between the germline ends. The CDR3 sequence is 12 residues long. The CDR3 coding sequence is TGCAGTGCTACGCGGGGAGGGACTGAAGCTTTCTTT. Its protein product is CSATRGGTEAFF.

This clonotype was detected ten times or more. The rearrangement links TRBV7-9 to TRBJ1-2, with D hard to call. This CDR3 is 13 amino acids long. The germline V gene encodes CDR1 SEHNR and CDR2 FQNEAQ (reference sequence). V lost 1 base, J lost 8 bases, and 11 bases lay in between. CDR3 DNA sequence: TGTGCCAGCAGCTTAGTCTTAATCCCAGGCTACACCTTC. This sequence encodes CASSLVLIPGYTF.

This clonotype was recorded many times. The chain joins TRBV20-1 to TRBJ2-5; 8 bases align to TRBD2. Germline V gives CDR1 DFQATT, CDR2 SNEGSKA (reference sequence). The CDR3 consists of 16 residues. Trimming cost V 6 bases and J 0 bases; bases outside gene matches: 12. CDR3 DNA sequence: TGCAGTGCAAACCCTACATTAGCGGGAAACCAAGAGACCCAGTACTTC. Translating it yields CSANPTLAGNQETQYF.

This clonotype was seen ten or more times. This chain links TRBV7-9 with TRBJ1-1; D not resolved. The CDR3 runs to 12 residues. Germline CDR1 and CDR2: SEHNR and FQNEAQ (reference sequence). V was clipped by 0 bases and J by 6 bases, with 5 bases between them. The CDR3 reads CASSLANSEAFF. The CDR3 DNA reads TGTGCCAGCAGCTTAGCGAATTCTGAAGCTTTCTTT.

In this sample, this clonotype turned up many times. The chain combines TRBV12-3 or TRBV12-4 with TRBJ1-1, with D hard to call. The CDR3 spans 12 residues. Trimming cost V 1 base and J 7 bases, with 7 bases left between them. This CDR3 reads CASSLDGFEAFF. Here the CDR3 DNA reads TGTGCCAGCAGTTTAGACGGATTTGAAGCTTTCTTT.

This clonotype appeared many times. The rearrangement links TRBV12-3 or TRBV12-4 to TRBJ1-5; possibly TRBD1 for D (5 bases). V dropped 2 bases and J dropped 11 bases, with 16 bases sitting between them. The CDR3 loop spans 14 amino acids. The CDR3 protein is CASSLRAGGGTQHF. CDR3 sequence (DNA): TGTGCCAGCAGTTTAAGGGCAGGTGGGGGGACCCAGCATTTT.

The chain has TRBV5-1 and TRBJ2-7; D is ambiguous. Trimming left V 2 bases short and J 5 bases short, with 8 bases between. The CDR3 covers 12 residues. Germline V lookup: CDR1 SGHRS, CDR2 YFSETQ. The CDR3 DNA sequence: TGCGCCAGCAGCTTCGTAGGGCACGAGCAGTACTTC. Its protein is CASSFVGHEQYF.

This clonotype was seen at least ten times. This chain uses TRBV12-3 or TRBV12-4 with TRBJ1-2; 9 bases align to TRBD1. Losses at the gene ends were 5 bases for V and 2 bases for J; bases not matched to a gene: 6. The CDR3 spans 15 residues. The CDR3 nucleotides are TGTGCCAGCAGTGATCCGGGACAGGGAAACTATGGCTACACCTTC. Translating gives CASSDPGQGNYGYTF.

The J gene is TRBJ2-7, the V gene TRBV12-3 or TRBV12-4; 11 nucleotides agree with TRBD2. V was clipped by 6 bases and J by 2 bases; unmatched bases: 6. This CDR3 contains 15 residues. In DNA form, the CDR3 reads TGTGCCAGCAGGTCGCTAGCGGGGGGAACCTACGAGCAGTACTTC. It is translated as CASRSLAGGTYEQYF.

This clonotype occurred many times. The chain employs TRBV7-8 and TRBJ1-1; possibly TRBD1 for D (5 bases). V was pared by 7 bases and J by 1 base, with 16 bases between. The CDR3 has 15 amino acids. In germline, CDR1 is SGHVS, CDR2 FQNEAQ. The CDR3 sequence: CASTGSSGRNTEAFF. The CDR3 bases are TGTGCCAGCACGGGCTCTTCAGGGCGGAACACTGAAGCTTTCTTT.

This clonotype was seen ten or more times. The rearrangement uses TRBV4-2 and TRBJ2-7, with a tentative D call TRBD1 (6 bases). Germline CDR1 is LGHNA and CDR2 is YNFKEQ. The CDR3 has 16 amino acids. Between the trimmed V and J ends, which lost 0 bases and 2 bases, there was a span of 14 bases. The CDR3 here is CASSQDGQGNPYEQYF. The CDR3 region has the DNA TGTGCCAGCAGCCAAGATGGGCAGGGGAACCCCTACGAGCAGTACTTC.

The chain has TRBV20-1 and TRBJ1-1; D might be TRBD1 (6 bases). Between the trimmed V and J ends, which lost 0 bases and 1 base, there was a span of 15 bases. Germline CDR1 DFQATT, CDR2 SNEGSKA (reference sequence). The CDR3 covers 16 residues. The CDR3 DNA reads TGCAGTGCTAGAGACCTACAGGGAGTAGGGAACACTGAAGCTTTCTTT. This gives the protein CSARDLQGVGNTEAFF.

This clonotype was found many times. The V gene is TRBV18, the J gene TRBJ2-5, with 9 bases lining up with TRBD1. The germline V gene has CDR1 KGHSH and CDR2 LQKENI. The CDR3 loop spans 14 amino acids. J lost 4 bases, V lost 4 bases, and 4 bases had no gene match. CDR3 DNA sequence: TGTGCCAGCTCACTAGGACAGGGGATAGAGACCCAGTACTTC. Translation gives CASSLGQGIETQYF.